This T cell receptor beta chain was retrieved from a study of cytomegalovirus exposure and HLA in healthy donors. Both 60 Vbeta primers and 13 Jbeta primers went into the PCR. Only in-frame clones appear in the TCRdb table, and some are missing; sequencing was by immunoSEQ multiplex PCR. The data hold a few hundred thousand clones, with almost 80% observed a single time. Only a few counts were recorded for this clone. CDR1 and CDR2 (germline): MNHNY, SVGAGI (reference sequence). The CDR3 loop spans 11 amino acids. V lost 8 bases to trimming and J lost 3 bases, with 8 bases between them. The material sequenced was PBMCs. The chain combines TRBV6-6 with TRBJ2-7; TRBD1 is a possible D gene (5 bases). The sequence was obtained from a man between 18 and 29 years old in good health and CMV-seronegative. The CDR3 protein is CASGQGYEQYF. The CDR3 DNA is TGTGCCAGCGGCCAGGGCTACGAGCAGTACTTC.